One and the same sample provided the 31 T cell receptor beta chains below, sequenced in a study of shared clonotypes between healthy human individuals. Libraries were prepared by immunoSEQ multiplex PCR; TCRdb keeps only in-frame clonotypes and omits some of them. The sample holds a few hundred thousand clones; 95% to 97% are singletons and the top ten take about 0.34%. Sequences were obtained from memory CD8+ T cells sorted from blood. The subset is: CD45RO+ cells pooled with CCR7-negative TemRA cells. The receptors shown here come from a man aged 25 to 45 in good health.

The rearrangement links TRBV2 to TRBJ2-3; 9 nucleotides line up with TRBD1. Germline lookup yields CDR1 SNHLY and CDR2 FYNNEI. The CDR3 is 15 amino acids. After removal of 2 bases from V and 5 bases from J, the junction contained 5 bases not matched to a gene. The CDR3 protein is CASSELQGALDTQYF. For the CDR3, the DNA is TGTGCCAGCAGTGAATTACAGGGGGCTTTAGATACGCAGTATTTT.

The gene calls are TRBV28 and TRBJ2-7; TRBD2 matches 11 bases. With V trimmed by 2 bases and J by 3 bases, 9 bases remained unmatched. This CDR3 has 17 amino acids. Germline loops: CDR1 MDHEN, CDR2 SYDVKM. CDR3 nucleotides: TGTGCCAGCAGTTTACTAGCGGGAGGTTCCCTACGCTACGAGCAGTACTTC. Translated: CASSLLAGGSLRYEQYF.

The chain links TRBV30 to TRBJ2-7, with a weak D call TRBD2 (6 bases). This CDR3 comprises 20 residues. Germline V gene data show CDR1 as GTSNPN and CDR2 as SVGIG (reference sequence). V was pared by 0 bases and J by 0 bases, with 27 bases between. DNA for the CDR3: TGTGCCTGGAGTGTAGAACCCGGGACCCAGGCTTCGCGGGGCTCCTACGAGCAGTACTTC. Residues: CAWSVEPGTQASRGSYEQYF.

J is TRBJ1-2 and V is TRBV6-1; possible D gene TRBD1, 6 bases. Trimming took 7 bases from V and 0 from J, leaving 9 bases between them. The CDR3 is 13 residues long. Germline-derived CDR1 and CDR2 are MNHNS and SASEGT. CDR3 in amino acids: CASIPGANYGYTF. The CDR3 coding sequence is TGTGCCAGCATTCCAGGGGCTAACTATGGCTACACCTTC.

The gene calls are TRBV6-4 and TRBJ2-3; TRBD2 might be the D (6 bases). Trimming took 4 bases from V and 6 from J, leaving 11 bases between them. This CDR3 has 13 amino acids. CDR1 MRHNA and CDR2 SNTAGT come from the germline V gene. The CDR3 DNA follows: TGTGCCAGCAGTGCCCGACGGGGGGATACGCAGTATTTT. It is translated as CASSARRGDTQYF.

The chain links TRBV21-1 to TRBJ2-7; the table calls TRBD2, which could not be checked here. TRBV21-1 is a known pseudogene. The length of the CDR3 is 23 residues. CDR3 nucleotide sequence: TGTGCCAGCAGCAAAGTGGACAGTTTTTTCCCGGGACTAGCGGGAGGCCGCGCCTACGAGCAGTACTTC. It yields the protein CASSKVDSFFPGLAGGRAYEQYF.

V gene TRBV11-2 combines with J gene TRBJ1-4; D unresolved. The germline gives CDR1 SGHAT, CDR2 FQNNGV. This CDR3 region has 15 residues. V was trimmed by 0 bases and J by 6 bases, leaving 11 bases between them. CDR3 DNA sequence: TGTGCCAGCAGCTTAGACGGACTGGCGTATGAAAAACTGTTTTTT. Amino acids: CASSLDGLAYEKLFF.

Concerning this clone: The identical CDR3 is also encoded by other nucleotide sequences in the sample. The V call is TRBV28, the J call TRBJ1-5; D gene uncertain. The CDR3 runs to 14 residues. CDR1 MDHEN and CDR2 SYDVKM come from the germline V gene. Trimming shortened V by 3 bases and J by 2 bases, and 8 bases separated the two germline ends. The CDR3 sequence: CASSFTQGNQPQHF. CDR3 sequence (DNA): TGTGCCAGCAGTTTTACGCAGGGCAATCAGCCCCAGCATTTT.

The gene calls are TRBV5-5 and TRBJ2-7; 7 bases match TRBD1. V was clipped by 3 bases and J by 1 base; unmatched bases: 10. This CDR3 contains 16 residues. Germline CDR1 and CDR2: SGHKS and YYEKEE (reference sequence). The CDR3 loop reads CASSWRTGPNSYEQYF. CDR3 nucleotides: TGTGCCAGCAGCTGGAGGACAGGACCGAATTCCTACGAGCAGTACTTC.

This clone was observed a single time. The J gene is TRBJ2-7, the V gene TRBV28; D is uncertain. The length of the CDR3 is 13 residues. Germline V lookup: CDR1 MDHEN, CDR2 SYDVKM. V dropped 6 bases and J dropped 2 bases, with 11 bases sitting between them. CDR3 loop: CASSPNGPYEQYF. CDR3 nucleotide sequence: TGTGCCAGCAGCCCTAATGGACCCTACGAGCAGTACTTC. Supplemented by reference TRBV28 and TRBJ2-7, the full variable domain reads DVKVTQSSRYLVKRTGEKVFLECVQDMDHENMFWYRQDPGLGLRLIYFSYDVKMKEKGDIPEGYSVSREKKERFSLILESASTNQTSMYLCASSPNGPYEQYFGPGTRLTVT.

The J gene is TRBJ2-3, the V gene TRBV2; D not certain. This CDR3 is 14 amino acids long. Germline assignment: CDR1 SNHLY and CDR2 FYNNEI. Trimming stripped 3 bases from V and 0 bases from J, with 7 bases between. CDR3 amino acids: CASSDRGSTDTQYF. CDR3 in DNA: TGTGCCAGCAGTGATCGCGGTAGCACAGATACGCAGTATTTT.

The chain has TRBV6-1 and TRBJ2-3; D is unclear. Trimming left V 1 base short and J 0 bases short, with 5 bases between. This CDR3 is 14 amino acids long. CDR1 is MNHNS and CDR2 is SASEGT in the germline V gene. The CDR3 reads CASSEVRSTDTQYF. CDR3 nucleotide sequence: TGTGCCAGCAGTGAAGTCAGGAGCACAGATACGCAGTATTTT.

This clone was detected a few times. V usage is TRBV10-1 and J usage is TRBJ2-1, with D hard to call. Trimming left V 6 bases short and J 0 bases short, with 15 bases between. Germline V CDR1 and CDR2: WNHNN, SYGVQD (reference sequence). The CDR3 consists of 16 residues. CDR3 loop: CASRDDGSSSYNEQFF. In nucleotides, the CDR3 is TGCGCCAGCAGGGACGACGGGTCCAGCTCCTACAATGAGCAGTTCTTC.

V gene TRBV28 combines with J gene TRBJ1-4, with a possible D match to TRBD1 (6 bases). In germline, CDR1 is MDHEN, CDR2 SYDVKM. The ends were cut back, 5 bases at V and 0 bases at J, with 13 bases in the middle. CDR3 length: 16 residues. The CDR3 spells CASSAGYRATNEKLFF. The CDR3 bases are TGTGCCAGCAGTGCAGGGTACAGGGCAACTAATGAAAAACTGTTTTTT.

V is TRBV9 and J is TRBJ2-5; D uncertain. This CDR3 has 10 residues. CDR1 is SGDLS, CDR2 YYNGEE, per germline. Trimming stripped 3 bases from V and 7 bases from J, with 4 bases between. CDR3: CASSGGTQYF. For the CDR3, the DNA is TGTGCCAGCAGCGGGGGGACCCAGTACTTC.

The chain uses TRBV19 and TRBJ2-7; 7 nucleotides agree with TRBD2. Germline CDR1 is LNHDA and CDR2 is SQIVND (reference sequence). CDR3 length equals 14 residues. Unmatched junction bases numbered 5, after V lost 3 bases and J lost 3 bases. The CDR3 nucleotides read TGTGCCAGTAGTATGCTAGGCGGGAGCTACGAGCAGTACTTC. Protein product: CASSMLGGSYEQYF.

The chain couples TRBV11-2 to TRBJ2-3, with TRBD2 matching over 11 bases. The CDR3 spans 17 residues. From germline, CDR1 is SGHAT and CDR2 FQNNGV. V was pared by 1 base and J by 6 bases, with 9 bases of the junction left unmatched. This chain's CDR3 is CASSLVAGGPEWDTQYF. For the CDR3, the DNA is TGTGCCAGCAGCTTAGTAGCGGGAGGGCCAGAGTGGGATACGCAGTATTTT.

The genes are TRBV27 and TRBJ1-6; possible D gene TRBD1, 5 bases. V dropped 1 base and J dropped 1 base, with 8 bases sitting between them. The CDR3 totals 16 residues. CDR1 is MNHEY, CDR2 SMNVEV, per germline (reference sequence). The CDR3 DNA is TGTGCCAGCAGTTTATGGGGGGTGTCCTATAATTCACCCCTCCACTTT. It specifies CASSLWGVSYNSPLHF.

This chain joins TRBV7-8 and TRBJ1-2; D gene uncertain. Trimming pared 0 bases from V and 5 bases from J, leaving 34 bases between. The CDR3 is 22 residues long. The germline gives CDR1 SGHVS, CDR2 FQNEAQ. The CDR3 loop is CASSLASAIPLNMAWTKYGYTF. The CDR3 DNA sequence: TGTGCCAGCAGCTTAGCATCCGCCATACCCCTAAACATGGCCTGGACCAAATATGGCTACACCTTC.

V gene TRBV5-5 combines with J gene TRBJ2-1, with D unresolved. V was cut by 0 bases and J by 9 bases, with 19 bases left in between. The CDR3 extends over 16 amino acids. Germline V CDR1 and CDR2: SGHKS, YYEKEE (reference sequence). CDR3 region: CASSLVGQFAKGEQFF. CDR3 bases: TGTGCCAGCAGCTTGGTGGGCCAGTTCGCCAAGGGTGAGCAGTTCTTC.

V and J are TRBV6-5 and TRBJ1-1, with D possibly being TRBD1 (5 bases). Trimming pared 6 bases from V and 2 bases from J, leaving 10 bases between. The germline gives CDR1 MNHEY, CDR2 SVGAGI. This CDR3 comprises 13 residues. The CDR3 DNA sequence: TGTGCCAGCAGCATACAGGAAAACACTGAAGCTTTCTTT. Translating it yields CASSIQENTEAFF.

In nucleotides, the CDR3 is TGTGCCAGCAGCCCCCCGGGCGCTAGCGGGAGCCCGAACACCGGGGAGCTGTTTTTT. Amino acids: CASSPPGASGSPNTGELFF. The chain employs TRBV7-2 and TRBJ2-2; 10 nucleotides align to TRBD2. The V and J ends lost 5 bases and 0 bases, in that order; junction bases with no gene match: 12. Per germline, CDR1 SGHTA and CDR2 FQGNSA. The CDR3 is 19 amino acids.

J is TRBJ2-3 and V is TRBV28; 10 bases align to TRBD2. The junction had 23 bases not matched to a gene; V was cut back by 4 bases and J by 7 bases. This CDR3 has 20 amino acids. Germline assignment: CDR1 MDHEN and CDR2 SYDVKM. In DNA form, the CDR3 reads TGTGCCAGCAGTTCCGACCTCCAGGGTATGCTAGCGGGAGAGGTTCATACGCAGTATTTT. Its translation is CASSSDLQGMLAGEVHTQYF.

In its sample, this clone was seen once. The rearrangement uses TRBV10-3 and TRBJ2-3; no clear D. V lost 4 bases to trimming and J lost 3 bases, with 8 bases between them. The CDR3 runs 13 residues. Germline V gene lookup returns CDR1 ENHRY and CDR2 SYGVKD. The CDR3 nucleotides read TGTGCCATCAGTGGAAGAGGAACAGATACGCAGTATTTT. This codes for CAISGRGTDTQYF.

The gene calls are TRBV11-1 and TRBJ1-6; 10 nucleotides align to TRBD1. Germline trimming cut 4 bases from V and 7 bases from J; bases unmatched to any gene: 1. CDR1 is SGHAT, CDR2 FQDESV, per germline (reference sequence). This CDR3 comprises 14 residues. CDR3 DNA sequence: TGTGCCAGCAGCTGGGGACAGGGGAATTCACCCCTCCACTTT. As protein: CASSWGQGNSPLHF.

The V and J genes are TRBV10-3 and TRBJ2-7, with TRBD1 matching 12 bases. V lost 6 bases, J lost 1 base, and 10 bases stayed unmatched. From germline, CDR1 is ENHRY and CDR2 SYGVKD. The CDR3 extends over 17 amino acids. CDR3 residues: CAIRGQGAGKVSYEQYF. In DNA form, the CDR3 reads TGTGCCATCAGGGGACAGGGGGCTGGCAAAGTATCCTACGAGCAGTACTTC.

CDR3 nucleotides: TGTGCCAGCAGTGGACCGGGACAGGGTGGAAACACCATATATTTT. Translating it yields CASSGPGQGGNTIYF. The rearrangement joins TRBV2 to TRBJ1-3, with TRBD1 matching over 9 bases. Unmatched junction bases numbered 4, after V lost 4 bases and J lost 3 bases. The CDR3 extends over 15 amino acids. Per germline, CDR1 SNHLY and CDR2 FYNNEI.

The chain carries TRBV29-1 and TRBJ2-2; D not certain. In germline, CDR1 is SQVTM, CDR2 ANQGSEA. Trimming took off 4 bases at V and 4 bases at J, with 7 bases between the two ends. The CDR3 extends over 12 amino acids. In DNA form, the CDR3 reads TGCAGCGTTGGGATTTCCACCGGGGAGCTGTTTTTT. Protein: CSVGISTGELFF.

The rearrangement joins TRBV29-1 to TRBJ1-1; D gene ambiguous. Germline V gives CDR1 SQVTM, CDR2 ANQGSEA. With 3 bases removed from V and 4 bases from J, the gap between germline ends came to 9 bases. CDR3 length equals 12 residues. The CDR3 DNA reads as TGCAGCGTTGAGGTACAGCTCACTGAAGCTTTCTTT. Translated, it gives CSVEVQLTEAFF.

The chain is built from TRBV18 and TRBJ1-3, with 7 bases that match TRBD1. Per the germline V gene, CDR1 is KGHSH and CDR2 is LQKENI. The junction had 9 bases not matched to a gene; V was cut back by 2 bases and J by 5 bases. The CDR3 sequence is 16 residues long. The CDR3, as DNA: TGTGCCAGCTCACCATCGTTACAGGGGACCAGAAACACCATATATTTT. Translated: CASSPSLQGTRNTIYF.

The chain recombines TRBV28 with TRBJ1-5, with no clear D. Germline loops: CDR1 MDHEN, CDR2 SYDVKM. With 6 bases removed from V and 6 bases from J, the gap between germline ends came to 12 bases. CDR3 length: 13 amino acids. CDR3 amino acids: CASSSQRGQPQHF. The CDR3, as DNA: TGTGCCAGCAGCTCCCAACGGGGTCAGCCCCAGCATTTT.